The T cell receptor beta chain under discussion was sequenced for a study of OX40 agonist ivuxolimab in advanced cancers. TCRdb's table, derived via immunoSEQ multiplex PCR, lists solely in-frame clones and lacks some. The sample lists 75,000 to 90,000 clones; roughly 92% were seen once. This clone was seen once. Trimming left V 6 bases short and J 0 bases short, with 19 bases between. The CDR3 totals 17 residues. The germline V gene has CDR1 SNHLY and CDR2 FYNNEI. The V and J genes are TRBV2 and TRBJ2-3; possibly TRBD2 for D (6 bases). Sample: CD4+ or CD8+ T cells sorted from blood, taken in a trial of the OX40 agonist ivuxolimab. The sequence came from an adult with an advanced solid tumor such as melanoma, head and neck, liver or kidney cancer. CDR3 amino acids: CASRTTSAGTSTDTQYF. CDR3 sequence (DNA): TGTGCCAGCAGAACGACTAGTGCGGGAACTAGCACAGATACGCAGTATTTT.